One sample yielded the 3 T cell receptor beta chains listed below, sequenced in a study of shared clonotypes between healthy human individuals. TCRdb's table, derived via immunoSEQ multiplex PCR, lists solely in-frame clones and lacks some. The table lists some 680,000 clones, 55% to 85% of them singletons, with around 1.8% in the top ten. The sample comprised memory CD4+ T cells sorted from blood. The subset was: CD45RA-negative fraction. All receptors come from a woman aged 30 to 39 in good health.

Here the CDR3 reads CASSVNGHFSGNEQFF. The CDR3 DNA reads TGCGCCAGCAGCGTCAATGGCCATTTTAGCGGCAATGAGCAGTTCTTC. This chain connects TRBV5-1 to TRBJ2-1; D possibly corresponds to TRBD2 (6 bases). This CDR3 contains 16 residues. The ends were cut back, 4 bases at V and 6 bases at J, with 20 bases in the middle. The germline gives CDR1 SGHRS, CDR2 YFSETQ.

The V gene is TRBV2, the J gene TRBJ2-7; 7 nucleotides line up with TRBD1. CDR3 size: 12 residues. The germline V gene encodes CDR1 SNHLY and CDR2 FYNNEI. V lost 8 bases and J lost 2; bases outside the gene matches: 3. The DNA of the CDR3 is TGTGCCAGCTCCGGGACAGCCTACGAGCAGTACTTC. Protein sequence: CASSGTAYEQYF.

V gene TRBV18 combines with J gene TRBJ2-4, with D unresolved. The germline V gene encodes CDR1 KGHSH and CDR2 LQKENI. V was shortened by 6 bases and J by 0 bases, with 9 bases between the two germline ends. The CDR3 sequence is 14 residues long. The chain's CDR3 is CASSKDLAKNIQYF. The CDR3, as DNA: TGTGCCAGCTCGAAGGACCTAGCCAAAAACATTCAGTACTTC.